The 12 T cell receptor delta chains below all came from one sample that was sequenced in a study of fetal and pediatric gammadelta thymocytes. The thymus tissue was fetal, from elective terminations at roughly 14 to 22 weeks estimated gestational age. TCRdb made new clone calls on the reads using CATT. The data hold some 700 delta-chain clones, with approximately 19% observed a single time. Sequencing input: Vgamma9Vdelta2 gamma-delta T cells from the thymus. Regarding subset: sorted CD3+gammadeltaTCR+Vgamma9+Vdelta2+ thymocytes. These receptors originate from a human fetus.

On this clone itself: Since a far larger clone is one base different, this is likely a read error. The V gene is TRDV2, the J gene TRDJ2; possibly TRDD3 for D (6 bases). The J gene, not given by TCRdb, was assigned here from a germline match of the nucleotide sequence. Trimming took off 3 bases at V and 5 bases at J, with 9 bases between the two ends. CDR1 is GEAIGNYY, CDR2 EKD, per germline. CDR3 length equals 13 residues. The CDR3 loop reads CACDPGDTAQLFF. DNA of the CDR3: TGTGCCTGTGACCCCGGGGATACAGCACAACTCTTCTTT.

By share of the sample, this clone is large (0.1 to 1%). The same CDR3 also results from other DNA sequences found in this sample. J is TRDJ2 and V is TRDV2, with D possibly being TRDD3 (6 bases). CDR3 length equals 13 residues. V lost 0 bases, J lost 5 bases, and 6 bases lay in between. Per the germline V gene, CDR1 is GEAIGNYY and CDR2 is EKD. CDR3 residues: CACDTGDTAQLFF. For the CDR3, the DNA is TGTGCCTGTGACACCGGGGATACAGCACAACTCTTCTTT.

This clone was observed a handful of times. The likely explanation is a read error, given a far larger clone one base away. V gene TRDV2 combines with J gene TRDJ3, with 8 bases matching TRDD3. Per the germline V gene, CDR1 is GEAIGNYY and CDR2 is EKD. J was trimmed by 0 bases and V by 3 bases; bases with no gene match: 3. The CDR3 runs to 17 residues. DNA of the CDR3: TGTGCCTGTGACCCCTGGGGGAGCTCCTGGGACACCCGACAGATGTTTTTC. This codes for CACDPWGSSWDTRQMFF.

This clone was counted only a few times. This chain joins TRDV2 and TRDJ3; 13 bases align to TRDD3. CDR1 and CDR2 (germline): GEAIGNYY, EKD. The CDR3 spans 20 residues. The trim removed 2 bases at V and 0 bases at J, leaving 6 bases unmatched. CDR3 coding DNA: TGTGCCTGTGACAGTACTGGGGGATACGCGAGCTCCTGGGACACCCGACAGATGTTTTTC. Translation gives CACDSTGGYASSWDTRQMFF.

This clone was counted only a few times. A read error likely explains this, since a far larger clone differs by one base. This sequence joins TRDV2 and TRDJ2, with D perhaps TRDD3 (5 bases). This CDR3 contains 14 residues. Germline assignment: CDR1 GEAIGNYY and CDR2 EKD. Trimming left V 2 bases short and J 5 bases short, with 11 bases between. The CDR3 DNA sequence: TGTGCCTGTGACATACTGAGGGATACAGCACAACTCTTCTTT. Protein sequence: CACDILRDTAQLFF.

This rearrangement joins TRDV2 to TRDJ3, with 10 positions matching TRDD3. The trim removed 0 bases at V and 3 bases at J, leaving 4 bases unmatched. Germline CDR1 GEAIGNYY, CDR2 EKD. CDR3 size: 18 residues. CDR3 in amino acids: CACDTGWGICWDTRQMFF. The CDR3 coding sequence is TGTGCCTGTGACACCGGCTGGGGGATATGCTGGGACACCCGACAGATGTTTTTC.

This clone was found a few times. The chain employs TRDV1 and TRDJ2; TRDD3 aligns across 7 bases. The germline V gene encodes CDR1 TSWWSYY and CDR2 QGS. The J segment lost 0 bases and the V segment lost 2 bases, leaving 21 bases of the junction unmatched. The CDR3 is 22 residues long. The CDR3 region is CALGEISRIRIHSPALTAQLFF. The CDR3 DNA follows: TGTGCTCTTGGGGAAATCTCTCGGATACGCATCCATTCCCCTGCTTTGACAGCACAACTCTTCTTT.

Points on this clone: A much larger clone differs from this one at a single base, so this may be a read error. The rearrangement joins TRDV2 to TRDJ3, with 9 bases identical to TRDD3. The CDR3 has 17 residues. The V gene's germline CDR1 is GEAIGNYY and CDR2 EKD. In nucleotides, the CDR3 is TGTGCCTGTGAGTACTGGGGGAGCTCCTGGGACACCCAACAGATGTTTTTC. Protein: CACEYWGSSWDTQQMFF.

Details on this clone: It may be a read error: a sequence one base away is much more abundant. This sequence joins TRDV2 and TRDJ3; tentative D call: TRDD3 (6 bases). TCRdb leaves out the J gene; it was filled in here by matching the DNA to germline. CDR1 and CDR2 (germline): GEAIGNYY, EKD. V dropped 3 bases and J dropped 0 bases, with 8 bases sitting between them. The CDR3 extends over 16 amino acids. CDR3 coding DNA: TGTGCCTGTGACGGGGGAGACTCCTGGGACACCCGACAGATGTTTTTC. This sequence encodes CACDGGDSWDTRQMFF.

In regard to this clone: Given a much more abundant clone one base away, this may be a read error. This sequence joins TRDV2 and TRDJ3; 9 nucleotides line up with TRDD3. Germline CDR1 is GEAIGNYY and CDR2 is EKD. The CDR3 runs to 17 residues. CDR3 sequence: CACDMGDSSWDPRQMFF. The CDR3 DNA reads as TGTGCCTGTGACATGGGGGATAGCTCCTGGGACCCCCGACAGATGTTTTTC.

Only a few counts were recorded for this clone. Just one base apart from a much larger clone, this may be a read error. The V call is TRDV2, the J call TRDJ2; TRDD3 aligns across 9 bases. Per the germline V gene, CDR1 is GEAIGNYY and CDR2 is EKD. The length of the CDR3 is 16 residues. With V trimmed by 0 bases and J by 0 bases, 1 base remained unmatched. Here the CDR3 reads CACDTMGDTLTAQLFF. The CDR3 bases are TGTGCCTGTGACACCATGGGGGATACTTTGACAGCACAACTCTTCTTT.

Note on this clone: Given a far larger clone just one base away, this is likely a sequencing read error. The V gene is TRDV2, the J gene TRDJ1; 11 bases line up with TRDD3. The V segment lost 2 bases and the J segment 4 bases; nucleotides outside the gene matches: 2. The length of the CDR3 is 14 residues. Germline loops: CDR1 GEAIGNYY, CDR2 EKD. This chain's CDR3 is CACDILGDIDKLIF. CDR3 bases: TGTGCCTGTGACATACTGGGGGATATCGATAAACTCATCTTT.